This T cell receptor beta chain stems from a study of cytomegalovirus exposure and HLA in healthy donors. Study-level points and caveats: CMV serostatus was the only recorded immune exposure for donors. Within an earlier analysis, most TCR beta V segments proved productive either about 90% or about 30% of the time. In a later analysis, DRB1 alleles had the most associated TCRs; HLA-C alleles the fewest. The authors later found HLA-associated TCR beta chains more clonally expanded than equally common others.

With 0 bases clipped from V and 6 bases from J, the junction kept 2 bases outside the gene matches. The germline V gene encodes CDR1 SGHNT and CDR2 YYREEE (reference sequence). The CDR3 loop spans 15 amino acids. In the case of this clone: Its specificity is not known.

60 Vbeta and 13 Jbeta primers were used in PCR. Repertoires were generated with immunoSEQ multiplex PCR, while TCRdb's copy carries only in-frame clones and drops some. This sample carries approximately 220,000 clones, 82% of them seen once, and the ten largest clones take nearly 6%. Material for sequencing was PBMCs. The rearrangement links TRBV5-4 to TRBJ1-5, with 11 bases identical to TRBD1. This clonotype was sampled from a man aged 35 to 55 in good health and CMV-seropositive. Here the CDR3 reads CASSLGTGGSQPQHF. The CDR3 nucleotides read TGTGCCAGCAGCTTGGGGACAGGGGGCAGTCAGCCCCAGCATTTT.